This T cell receptor beta chain was sequenced for a study of cytomegalovirus exposure and HLA in healthy donors. Findings of the study overall: Several of the most significant clusters appeared linked to common viral pathogens, based on a later analysis. Researchers reported from a later analysis that most CMV-associated TCR beta chains appeared HLA-restricted.

Donors were ostensibly healthy at sampling, although undocumented immune exposures were probable. The primer mix had 60 Vbeta and 13 Jbeta primers. Clones were sequenced by immunoSEQ multiplex PCR, and TCRdb holds only the in-frame ones, with some missing. The table for this sample gives approximately 110,000 clones. About this clone itself: Its target is unknown.

Trimming shortened V by 2 bases and J by 11 bases, and 18 bases separated the two germline ends. Germline V gene sequence: CDR1 MNHEY, CDR2 SVGAGI. The CDR3 totals 14 residues. The sequence derives from a man in his fifties in good health and CMV-seronegative. Sequenced: PBMCs. This sequence joins TRBV6-5 and TRBJ1-1; D unresolved. CDR3 bases: TGTGCCAGCAGTTACGGTCCGGACTCTTTGGGGGCTTTCTTT. It encodes CASSYGPDSLGAFF.